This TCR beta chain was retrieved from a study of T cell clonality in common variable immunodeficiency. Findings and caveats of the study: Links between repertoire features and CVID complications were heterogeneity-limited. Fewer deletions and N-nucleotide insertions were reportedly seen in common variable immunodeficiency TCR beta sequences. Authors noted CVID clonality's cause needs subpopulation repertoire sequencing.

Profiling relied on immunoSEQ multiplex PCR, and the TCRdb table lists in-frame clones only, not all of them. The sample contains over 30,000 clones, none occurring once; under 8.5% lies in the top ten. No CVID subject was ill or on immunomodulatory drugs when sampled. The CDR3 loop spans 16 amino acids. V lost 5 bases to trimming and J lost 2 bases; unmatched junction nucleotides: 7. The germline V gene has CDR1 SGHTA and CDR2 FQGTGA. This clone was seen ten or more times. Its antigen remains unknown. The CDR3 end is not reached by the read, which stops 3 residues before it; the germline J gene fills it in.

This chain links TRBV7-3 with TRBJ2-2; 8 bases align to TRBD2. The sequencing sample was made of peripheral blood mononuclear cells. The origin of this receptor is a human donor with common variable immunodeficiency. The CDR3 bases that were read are TGTGCCAGCAGCCCATTAGCGGGGATTAACACCGGGGAG. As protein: CASSPLAGINTGE. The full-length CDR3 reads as CASSPLAGINTGELFF.